This T cell receptor (beta chain) was retrieved from a study of CD8+ T cells in alopecia areata. This clone is a singleton in its sample. cDNA prepared by RNA extraction and subsequent reverse transcription served as the template for sequencing. Sequenced by immunoSEQ multiplex PCR; TCRdb stores in-frame clones only, minus some. The sample carries some 220,000 clones, under 60% recorded once. The CDR3 totals 15 residues. The ends were cut back, 1 base at V and 10 bases at J, with 17 bases in the middle. Germline values: CDR1 SGHAT, CDR2 FQNNGV. Sample treatment: oral pan-JAK inhibitor, 5-10 mg twice daily.

This specimen consisted of CD4+ T cells sorted from blood, obtained at week 4, from a patient treated with tofacitinib. The rearrangement uses TRBV11-2 and TRBJ2-1; D might be TRBD1 (5 bases). This sequence originates from a human donor with alopecia areata. The CDR3 DNA reads TGTGCCAGCAGCTTAGTTTCCCCAGGGCCATGGGAGCAGTTCTTC. It is translated as CASSLVSPGPWEQFF.